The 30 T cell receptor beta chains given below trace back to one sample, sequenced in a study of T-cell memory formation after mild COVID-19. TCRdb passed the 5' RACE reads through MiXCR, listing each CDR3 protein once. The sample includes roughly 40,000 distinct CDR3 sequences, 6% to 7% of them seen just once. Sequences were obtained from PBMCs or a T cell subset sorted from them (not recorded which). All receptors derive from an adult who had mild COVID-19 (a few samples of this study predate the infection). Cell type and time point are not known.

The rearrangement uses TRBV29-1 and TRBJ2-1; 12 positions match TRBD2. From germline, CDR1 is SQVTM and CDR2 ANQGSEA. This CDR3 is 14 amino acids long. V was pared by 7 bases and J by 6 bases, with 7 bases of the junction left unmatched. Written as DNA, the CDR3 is TGCAGCGCTCCCGGACTAGCGGGATTCAATGAGCAGTTCTTC. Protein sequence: CSAPGLAGFNEQFF.

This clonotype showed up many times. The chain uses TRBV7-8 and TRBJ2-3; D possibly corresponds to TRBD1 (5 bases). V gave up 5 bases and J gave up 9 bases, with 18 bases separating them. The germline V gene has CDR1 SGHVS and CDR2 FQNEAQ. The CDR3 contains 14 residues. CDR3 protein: CASSPKGLGETQYF. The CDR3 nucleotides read TGTGCCAGCAGCCCGAAGGGGCTGGGTGAGACGCAGTATTTT.

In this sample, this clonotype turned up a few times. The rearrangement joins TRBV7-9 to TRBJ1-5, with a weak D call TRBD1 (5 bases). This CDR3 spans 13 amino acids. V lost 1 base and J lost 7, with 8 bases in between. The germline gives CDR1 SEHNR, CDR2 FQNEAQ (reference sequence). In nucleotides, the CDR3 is TGTGCCAGCAGCTTAGAGGGGTGGCAGCCCCAGCATTTT. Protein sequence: CASSLEGWQPQHF.

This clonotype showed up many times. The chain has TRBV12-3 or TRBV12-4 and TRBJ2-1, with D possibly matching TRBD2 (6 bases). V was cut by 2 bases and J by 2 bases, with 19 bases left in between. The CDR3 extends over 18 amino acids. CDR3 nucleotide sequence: TGTGCCAGCAGTTTAAGTCAACTCGGGGGAAGGACCTACAATGAGCAGTTCTTC. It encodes CASSLSQLGGRTYNEQFF.

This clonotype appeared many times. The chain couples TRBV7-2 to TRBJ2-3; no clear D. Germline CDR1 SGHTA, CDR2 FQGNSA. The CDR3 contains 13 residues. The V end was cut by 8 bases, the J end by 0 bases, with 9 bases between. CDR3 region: CASVVSSTDTQYF. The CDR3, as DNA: TGTGCCAGCGTGGTCAGTAGCACAGATACGCAGTATTTT.

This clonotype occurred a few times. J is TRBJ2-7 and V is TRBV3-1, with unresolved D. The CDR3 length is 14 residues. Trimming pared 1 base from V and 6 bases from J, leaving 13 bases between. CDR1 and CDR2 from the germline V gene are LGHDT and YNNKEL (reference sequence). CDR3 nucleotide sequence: TGTGCCAGCAGCCAAGGGGTGTTTGCGGCCGAGCAGTACTTC. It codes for CASSQGVFAAEQYF.

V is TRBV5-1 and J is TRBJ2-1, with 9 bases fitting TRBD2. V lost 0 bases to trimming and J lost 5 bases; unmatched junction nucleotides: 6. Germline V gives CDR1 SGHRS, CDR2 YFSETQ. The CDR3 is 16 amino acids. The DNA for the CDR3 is TGCGCCAGCAGCTTGGGGCTAGCGGGGCGCCACAATGAGCAGTTCTTC. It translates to CASSLGLAGRHNEQFF.

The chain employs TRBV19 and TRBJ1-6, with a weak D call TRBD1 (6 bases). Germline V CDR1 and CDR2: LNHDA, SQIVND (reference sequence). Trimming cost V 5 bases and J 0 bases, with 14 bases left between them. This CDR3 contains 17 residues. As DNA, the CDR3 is TGTGCCAGTAGTGAAGGACAGCGAAACTCCTATAATTCACCCCTCCACTTT. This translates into CASSEGQRNSYNSPLHF.

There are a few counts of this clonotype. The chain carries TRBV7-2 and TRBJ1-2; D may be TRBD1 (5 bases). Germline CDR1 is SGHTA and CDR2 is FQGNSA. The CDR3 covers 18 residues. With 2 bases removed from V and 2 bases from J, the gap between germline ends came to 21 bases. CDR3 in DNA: TGTGCCAGCAGCTTAAGGAGGGGCTACGACTCGGAGAACTATGGCTACACCTTC. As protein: CASSLRRGYDSENYGYTF.

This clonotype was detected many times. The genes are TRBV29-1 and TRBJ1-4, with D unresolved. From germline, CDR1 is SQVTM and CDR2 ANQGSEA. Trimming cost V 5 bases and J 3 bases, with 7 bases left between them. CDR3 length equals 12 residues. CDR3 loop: CSVRDSNEKLFF. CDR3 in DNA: TGCAGCGTTCGGGATTCTAATGAAAAACTGTTTTTT.

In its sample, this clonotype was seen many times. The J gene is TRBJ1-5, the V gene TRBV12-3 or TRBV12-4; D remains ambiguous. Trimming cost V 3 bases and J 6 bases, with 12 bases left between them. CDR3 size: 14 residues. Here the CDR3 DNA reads TGTGCCAGCAGTTTGGCCTTGGGGTCTCAGCCCCAGCATTTT. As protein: CASSLALGSQPQHF.

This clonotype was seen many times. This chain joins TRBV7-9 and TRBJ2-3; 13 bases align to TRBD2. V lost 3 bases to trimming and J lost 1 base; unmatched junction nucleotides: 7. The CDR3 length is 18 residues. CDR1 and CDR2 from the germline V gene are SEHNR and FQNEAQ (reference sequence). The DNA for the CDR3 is TGTGCCAGCAGCTTCGGACTAGCGGGAGAGACGGGCACAGATACGCAGTATTTT. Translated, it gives CASSFGLAGETGTDTQYF. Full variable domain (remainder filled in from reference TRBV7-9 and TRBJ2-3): DTGVSQNPRHKITKRGQNVTFRCDPISEHNRLYWYRQTLGQGPEFLTYFQNEAQLEKSRLLSDRFSAERPKGSFSTLEIQRTEQGDSAMYLCASSFGLAGETGTDTQYFGPGTRLTVL.

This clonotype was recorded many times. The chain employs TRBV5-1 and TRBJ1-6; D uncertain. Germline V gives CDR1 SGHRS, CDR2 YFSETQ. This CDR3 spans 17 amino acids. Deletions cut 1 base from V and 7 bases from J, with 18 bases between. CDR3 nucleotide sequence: TGCGCCAGCAGCTTGTATTCGGCAGCCGAAACAAATTCACCCCTCCACTTT. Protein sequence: CASSLYSAAETNSPLHF.

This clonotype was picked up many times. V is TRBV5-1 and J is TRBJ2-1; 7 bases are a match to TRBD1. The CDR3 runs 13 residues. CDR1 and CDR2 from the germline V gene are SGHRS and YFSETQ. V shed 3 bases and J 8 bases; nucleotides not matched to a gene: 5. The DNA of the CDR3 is TGCGCCAGCAGCTCCCAGGGGGAAGATGAGCAGTTCTTC. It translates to CASSSQGEDEQFF.

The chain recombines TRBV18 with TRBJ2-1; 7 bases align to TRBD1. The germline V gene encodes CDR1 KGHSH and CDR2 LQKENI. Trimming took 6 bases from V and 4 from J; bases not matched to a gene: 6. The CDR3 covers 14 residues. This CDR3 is CASSRGRQYNEQFF. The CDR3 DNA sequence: TGTGCCAGCTCGAGGGGGCGCCAGTACAATGAGCAGTTCTTC.

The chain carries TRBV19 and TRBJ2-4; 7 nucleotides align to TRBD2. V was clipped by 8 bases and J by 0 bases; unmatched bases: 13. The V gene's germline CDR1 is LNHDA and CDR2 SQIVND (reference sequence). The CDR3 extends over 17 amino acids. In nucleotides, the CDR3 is TGTGCCAGTCCCGGGAGACTAGCCGGGGAAGCCAAAAACATTCAGTACTTC. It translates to CASPGRLAGEAKNIQYF. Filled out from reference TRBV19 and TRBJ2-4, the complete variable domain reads DGGITQSPKYLFRKEGQNVTLSCEQNLNHDAMYWYRQDPGQGLRLIYYSQIVNDFQKGDIAEGYSVSREKKESFPLTVTSAQKNPTAFYLCASPGRLAGEAKNIQYFGAGTRLSVL.

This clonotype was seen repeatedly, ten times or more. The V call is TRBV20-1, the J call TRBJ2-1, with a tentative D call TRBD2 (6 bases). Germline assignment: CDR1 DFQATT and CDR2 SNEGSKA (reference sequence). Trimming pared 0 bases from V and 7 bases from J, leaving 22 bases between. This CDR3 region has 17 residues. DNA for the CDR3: TGCAGTGCTAGAGAGCCTCGGCGGGGAAAGTTCCCGAATGAGCAGTTCTTC. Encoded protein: CSAREPRRGKFPNEQFF.

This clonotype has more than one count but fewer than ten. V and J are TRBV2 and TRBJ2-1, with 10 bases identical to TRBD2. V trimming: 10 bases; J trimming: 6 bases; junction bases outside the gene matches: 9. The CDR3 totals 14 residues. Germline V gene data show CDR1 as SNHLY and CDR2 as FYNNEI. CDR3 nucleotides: TGTGCCACCCTGGGGACTAGCGTAAGCAATGAGCAGTTCTTC. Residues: CATLGTSVSNEQFF.

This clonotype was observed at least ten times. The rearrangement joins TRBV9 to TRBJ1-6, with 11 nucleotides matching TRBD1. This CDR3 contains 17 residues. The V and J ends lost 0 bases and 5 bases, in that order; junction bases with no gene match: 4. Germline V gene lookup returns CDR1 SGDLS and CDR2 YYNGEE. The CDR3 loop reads CASSVGTGGRNNSPLHF. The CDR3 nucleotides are TGTGCCAGCAGCGTAGGGACAGGGGGCCGAAATAATTCACCCCTCCACTTT.

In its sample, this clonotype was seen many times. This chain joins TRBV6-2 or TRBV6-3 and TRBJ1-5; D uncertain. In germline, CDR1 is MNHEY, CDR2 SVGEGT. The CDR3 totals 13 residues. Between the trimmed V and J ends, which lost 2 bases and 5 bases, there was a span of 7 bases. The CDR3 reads CASSYAQYQPQHF. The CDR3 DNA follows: TGTGCCAGCAGTTACGCTCAATATCAGCCCCAGCATTTT.

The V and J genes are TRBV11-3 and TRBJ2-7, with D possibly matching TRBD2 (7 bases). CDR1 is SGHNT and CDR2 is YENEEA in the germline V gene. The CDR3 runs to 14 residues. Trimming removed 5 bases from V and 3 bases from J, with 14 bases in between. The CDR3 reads CASSPGGQGYEQYF. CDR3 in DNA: TGTGCCAGCAGCCCCGGGGGGCAGGGCTACGAGCAGTACTTC.

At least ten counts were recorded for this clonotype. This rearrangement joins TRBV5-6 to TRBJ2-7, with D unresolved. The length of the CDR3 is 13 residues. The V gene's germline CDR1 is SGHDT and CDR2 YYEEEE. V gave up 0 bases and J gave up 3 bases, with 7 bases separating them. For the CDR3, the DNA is TGTGCCAGCAGCTTGGGCAGAGTCTACGAGCAGTACTTC. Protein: CASSLGRVYEQYF. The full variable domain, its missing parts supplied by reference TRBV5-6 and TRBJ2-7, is DAGVTQSPTHLIKTRGQQVTLRCSPKSGHDTVSWYQQALGQGPQFIFQYYEEEERQRGNFPDRFSGHQFPNYSSELNVNALLLGDSALYLCASSLGRVYEQYFGPGTRLTVT.

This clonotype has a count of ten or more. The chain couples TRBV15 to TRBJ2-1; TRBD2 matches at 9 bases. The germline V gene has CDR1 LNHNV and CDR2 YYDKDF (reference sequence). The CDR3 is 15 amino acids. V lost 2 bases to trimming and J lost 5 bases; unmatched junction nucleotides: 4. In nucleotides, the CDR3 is TGTGCCACCAGCAGACGACTAGCGGAACACAATGAGCAGTTCTTC. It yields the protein CATSRRLAEHNEQFF.

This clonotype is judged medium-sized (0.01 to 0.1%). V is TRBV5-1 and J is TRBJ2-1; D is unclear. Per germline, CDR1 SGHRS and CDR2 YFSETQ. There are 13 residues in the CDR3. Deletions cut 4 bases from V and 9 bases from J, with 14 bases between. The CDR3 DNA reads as TGCGCCAGCAGCATCATGGGCGGAGCTGAGCAGTTCTTC. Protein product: CASSIMGGAEQFF.

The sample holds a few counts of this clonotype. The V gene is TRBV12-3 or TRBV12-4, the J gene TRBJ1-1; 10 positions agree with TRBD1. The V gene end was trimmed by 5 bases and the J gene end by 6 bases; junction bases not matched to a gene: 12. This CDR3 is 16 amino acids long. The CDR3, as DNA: TGTGCCAGCAGTGCTCCACCGGGACAGGGGAGCTCTGAAGCTTTCTTT. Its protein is CASSAPPGQGSSEAFF.

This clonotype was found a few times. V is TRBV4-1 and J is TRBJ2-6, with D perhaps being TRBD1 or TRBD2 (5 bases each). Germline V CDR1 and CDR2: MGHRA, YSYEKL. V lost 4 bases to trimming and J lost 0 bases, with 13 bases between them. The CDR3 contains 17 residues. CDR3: CASSPEDGTSGANVLTF. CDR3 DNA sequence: TGCGCCAGCAGCCCCGAGGACGGGACCTCTGGGGCCAACGTCCTGACTTTC.

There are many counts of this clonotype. The CDR3 DNA follows: TGCGCCAGCAGGGGAAATGACAAACACTCTGGGGCCAACGTCCTGACTTTC. It encodes CASRGNDKHSGANVLTF. The chain joins TRBV5-1 to TRBJ2-6; D is ambiguous. Trimming stripped 5 bases from V and 0 bases from J, with 15 bases between. The length of the CDR3 is 17 residues. CDR1 and CDR2 (germline): SGHRS, YFSETQ.

The CDR3 DNA is TGTGCCAGCAGCCCCCCTAGTGGGCTAGCGGGGGTTTTTCGAGCCACCGGGGAGCTGTTTTTT. Amino acid sequence: CASSPPSGLAGVFRATGELFF. The chain uses TRBV14 and TRBJ2-2; 10 nucleotides align to TRBD2. V lost 4 bases to trimming and J lost 4 bases; unmatched junction nucleotides: 21. The CDR3 runs 21 residues. Germline V gene sequence: CDR1 SGHDN, CDR2 FVKESK.

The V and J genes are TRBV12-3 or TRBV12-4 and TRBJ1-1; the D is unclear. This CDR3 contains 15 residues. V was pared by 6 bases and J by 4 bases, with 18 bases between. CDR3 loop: CASRAQRGSGTEAFF. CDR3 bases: TGTGCCAGCAGGGCCCAGCGCGGCTCGGGCACTGAAGCTTTCTTT.

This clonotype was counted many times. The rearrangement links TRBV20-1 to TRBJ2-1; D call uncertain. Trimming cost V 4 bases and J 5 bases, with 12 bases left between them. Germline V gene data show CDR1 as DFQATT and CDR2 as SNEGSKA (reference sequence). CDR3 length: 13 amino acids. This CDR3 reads CSATHTANNEQFF. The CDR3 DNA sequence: TGCAGTGCTACCCATACAGCGAACAATGAGCAGTTCTTC.